The 20 T cell receptor beta chains presented below share a single source sample, sequenced in a study of neurological immune-mediated disorders. TCRdb re-called the 5' RACE reads with MiXCR, one entry per CDR3 protein. The table includes roughly 34,000 distinct CDR3 sequences, less than 15% detected once. Described time point: longitudinal time-point 2. Sequencing input: PBMCs. The receptors originated from a woman in her thirties or forties in good health.

This clonotype was recorded at least ten times. The gene calls are TRBV6-1 and TRBJ1-6; D is undetermined. The V end lost 0 bases, the J end lost 9 bases, and 9 bases lay between the germline ends. Germline values: CDR1 MNHNS, CDR2 SASEGT. This CDR3 region has 14 residues. The CDR3 DNA is TGTGCCAGCAGTGAAGCCTTTAGGAGTTCACCCCTCCACTTT. Its translation is CASSEAFRSSPLHF.

This clonotype has a count of ten or more. The gene calls are TRBV6-1 and TRBJ1-2; no clear D gene. The CDR3 length is 15 residues. Germline V gene lookup returns CDR1 MNHNS and CDR2 SASEGT. Trimming removed 1 base at V and 4 bases at J, with 13 bases between. CDR3 protein: CASSEVQAYPYGYTF. The CDR3, as DNA: TGTGCCAGCAGTGAAGTCCAAGCTTATCCCTATGGCTACACCTTC.

This clonotype was detected many times. The chain recombines TRBV2 with TRBJ2-2; D ambiguous. In germline, CDR1 is SNHLY, CDR2 FYNNEI. Trimming pared 3 bases from V and 0 bases from J, leaving 5 bases between. The CDR3 spans 14 residues. The CDR3 is CASSDYSNTGELFF. The CDR3 nucleotides are TGTGCCAGCAGTGACTACTCGAACACCGGGGAGCTGTTTTTT.

This clonotype came up many times. The chain has TRBV14 and TRBJ1-2, with D perhaps matching TRBD1 (5 bases). V was pared by 1 base and J by 4 bases, with 13 bases between. The CDR3 length is 15 residues. In germline, CDR1 is SGHDN, CDR2 FVKESK. The CDR3 region is CASSQGWIRVYGYTF. CDR3 bases: TGTGCCAGCAGCCAAGGCTGGATCAGGGTCTATGGCTACACCTTC.

This clonotype was seen a single time. The chain combines TRBV20-1 with TRBJ2-7, with D possibly TRBD2 on 6 matching bases. CDR3 size: 15 residues. Germline loops: CDR1 DFQATT, CDR2 SNEGSKA (reference sequence). Trimming took 3 bases from V and 3 from J, leaving 18 bases between them. CDR3 in amino acids: CSASTPDYRDYEQYF. The CDR3 DNA is TGCAGTGCTAGTACCCCGGACTACCGGGACTACGAGCAGTACTTC.

The table lists this clonotype with a few counts. This sequence joins TRBV6-5 and TRBJ2-1, with TRBD2 matching over 12 bases. Germline V gives CDR1 MNHEY, CDR2 SVGAGI. This CDR3 has 13 residues. V lost 1 base and J lost 15; bases outside the gene matches: 4. The CDR3 region has the DNA TGTGCCAGCAGTTACTTCGGACTAGCGGGATGGTTCTTC. Translating gives CASSYFGLAGWFF.

In this sample, this clonotype turned up many times. V is TRBV3-1 and J is TRBJ1-2; 7 bases align to TRBD1. The length of the CDR3 is 12 residues. J was trimmed by 8 bases and V by 1 base; bases with no gene match: 1. Germline CDR1 LGHDT, CDR2 YNNKEL (reference sequence). The CDR3 is CASSQGQGGYTF. In DNA form, the CDR3 reads TGTGCCAGCAGCCAAGGACAGGGAGGCTACACCTTC.

As regards this clonotype: Compared with germline, one end of the junction differs, possibly owing to a read error. CDR3 sequence (DNA): TGTGTCACCAGCAGAGAACTAGCGGGACTGTTCTACGAGCAGTACTTC. Translating it yields CVTSRELAGLFYEQYF. The V and J genes are TRBV15 and TRBJ2-7, with TRBD2 identical over 10 bases. The germline V gene has CDR1 LNHNV and CDR2 YYDKDF (reference sequence). The length of the CDR3 is 16 residues. The whole variable domain, remainder taken from reference TRBV15 and TRBJ2-7, is DAMVIQNPRYQVTQFGKPVTLSCSQTLNHNVMYWYQQKSSQAPKLLFHYYDKDFNNEADTPDNFQSRRPNTSFCFLDIRSPGLGDTAMYLCVTSRELAGLFYEQYFGPGTRLTVT.

The sample holds many counts of this clonotype. This chain links TRBV4-2 with TRBJ2-5, with a possible D match to TRBD2 (5 bases). Between the trimmed V and J ends, which lost 3 bases and 4 bases, there was a span of 15 bases. The CDR3 is made up of 15 amino acids. Germline-derived CDR1 and CDR2 are LGHNA and YNFKEQ. CDR3 in amino acids: CASSQERNRRETQYF. The CDR3 DNA reads TGTGCCAGCAGCCAGGAGCGGAATCGGAGAGAGACCCAGTACTTC.

The table lists this clonotype with many counts. This chain connects TRBV6-1 to TRBJ1-5; D unresolved. Germline V gives CDR1 MNHNS, CDR2 SASEGT. The ends were cut back, 7 bases at V and 5 bases at J, with 12 bases in the middle. The CDR3 spans 13 residues. The DNA for the CDR3 is TGTGCCAGCACGCGGGAATTGGATCAGCCCCAGCATTTT. Its protein product is CASTRELDQPQHF.

Many counts were recorded for this clonotype. V is TRBV12-3 or TRBV12-4 and J is TRBJ2-1, with a weak D call TRBD1 (5 bases). The CDR3 loop spans 15 amino acids. V was cut by 1 base and J by 8 bases, with 15 bases left in between. Here the CDR3 reads CASSLDPQGRDEQFF. CDR3 bases: TGTGCCAGCAGTTTAGATCCCCAGGGTAGGGATGAGCAGTTCTTC.

This clonotype showed up many times. At one end the junction does not follow the germline gene, possibly because of a read error. V gene TRBV7-7 combines with J gene TRBJ2-2; D uncertain. The CDR3 extends over 12 amino acids. From germline, CDR1 is SSHAT and CDR2 FNYEAQ (reference sequence). The CDR3 here is CASSPDRRELFF. The DNA for the CDR3 is TGTGCTAGCAGCCCAGATCGACGGGAGCTGTTTTTT.

This clonotype occurred many times. The gene calls are TRBV24-1 and TRBJ1-1; no firm D call. The CDR3 has 13 amino acids. The germline V gene encodes CDR1 KGHDR and CDR2 SFDVKD. V lost 9 bases and J lost 9, with 19 bases in between. DNA for the CDR3: TGTGCCACCCGCATTTTGAGGCGCTTGAAAGCTTTCTTT. Translation gives CATRILRRLKAFF.

This clonotype was seen at least ten times. The chain carries TRBV20-1 and TRBJ1-4, with D possibly being TRBD1 (5 bases). Trimming took 2 bases from V and 3 from J, leaving 16 bases between them. This CDR3 is 16 amino acids long. Germline V CDR1 and CDR2: DFQATT, SNEGSKA (reference sequence). CDR3 bases: TGCAGTGCTAGAAGGGTGTTGACAGCACCTAATGAAAAACTGTTTTTT. Its protein is CSARRVLTAPNEKLFF.

This clonotype came up many times. The chain has TRBV4-3 and TRBJ1-6; no firm D call. This CDR3 is built from 13 residues. V lost 0 bases and J lost 8, with 5 bases in between. The germline V gene has CDR1 LGHNA and CDR2 YSLEER. For the CDR3, the DNA is TGCGCCAGCAGCCAAGATTTGGATTCACCCCTCCACTTT. Protein product: CASSQDLDSPLHF.

This clonotype came up many times. The J gene is TRBJ1-3, the V gene TRBV5-1; no clear D. Trimming stripped 3 bases from V and 1 base from J, with 8 bases between. The CDR3 runs to 14 residues. Germline V gene sequence: CDR1 SGHRS, CDR2 YFSETQ. CDR3: CASSSGVSGNTIYF. As DNA, the CDR3 is TGCGCCAGCAGCTCCGGAGTTTCTGGAAACACCATATATTTT.

Ten or more counts support this clonotype. This chain joins TRBV5-5 and TRBJ2-6, with D unclear. With 1 base removed from V and 4 bases from J, the gap between germline ends came to 6 bases. CDR1 and CDR2 from the germline V gene are SGHKS and YYEKEE (reference sequence). The CDR3 consists of 14 residues. The CDR3 sequence: CASSLMTGANVLTF. The CDR3, as DNA: TGTGCCAGCAGCTTGATGACAGGGGCCAACGTCCTGACTTTC.

This clonotype was observed at least ten times. V and J are TRBV7-2 and TRBJ1-1; no reliable D call. CDR1 is SGHTA, CDR2 FQGNSA, per germline. V dropped 1 base and J dropped 8 bases, with 14 bases sitting between them. This CDR3 has 14 residues. The CDR3 coding sequence is TGTGCCAGCAGCTTAGGTCGCACGGCCCACGAAGCTTTCTTT. Amino acids: CASSLGRTAHEAFF.

This clonotype was recorded at least ten times. The rearrangement joins TRBV7-3 to TRBJ2-5; 7 bases fit TRBD2. Per germline, CDR1 SGHTA and CDR2 FQGTGA. CDR3 size: 17 residues. After removal of 2 bases from V and 5 bases from J, the junction contained 14 bases not matched to a gene. Written as DNA, the CDR3 is TGTGCCAGCAGCTTAGGGGAGGGTCAGGCGGTTGCGGAGACCCAGTACTTC. Protein: CASSLGEGQAVAETQYF.

The J gene is TRBJ1-1, the V gene TRBV20-1, with a possible D match to TRBD1 (5 bases). Germline V gene sequence: CDR1 DFQATT, CDR2 SNEGSKA (reference sequence). Trimming cost V 7 bases and J 1 base, with 16 bases left between them. The CDR3 totals 14 residues. The DNA of the CDR3 is TGCAGTGGTTCGGGGCGGTTGGAGAACACTGAAGCTTTCTTT. Encoded protein: CSGSGRLENTEAFF.